This T cell receptor (beta chain) was found in a study of T cell repertoires in cytomegalovirus infection. Study-level background: Public TCR beta signatures were indicative of both CMV infection and a matching HLA type.

Using its own MiXCR run on the reads, TCRdb lists one record per CDR3 protein. In the table there are about 740,000 distinct CDR3 sequences, roughly 36% of which are singletons. Notes on this clonotype: Its specificity is unknown. At one end the junction does not follow the germline gene, possibly because of a read error.

Study-wide results and caveats: Based on cumulative public TCR beta family frequency, carriers of CMV plus the relevant HLA were identified.

The clonotype was recovered from a human donor in good health (CMV status not recorded). Some clones in this sample may be carry-over from other donors' samples. Sequencing was done on a sample of PBMCs.

Here the CDR3 DNA reads TGTGCCAGCAGCGGTCAGATCAATCAGTCCCAGCATTTT. Its translation is CASSGQINQSQHF. The chain recombines TRBV7-2 with TRBJ1-5; D is uncertain. There are 13 residues in the CDR3. Germline CDR1 and CDR2: SGHTA and FQGNSA.